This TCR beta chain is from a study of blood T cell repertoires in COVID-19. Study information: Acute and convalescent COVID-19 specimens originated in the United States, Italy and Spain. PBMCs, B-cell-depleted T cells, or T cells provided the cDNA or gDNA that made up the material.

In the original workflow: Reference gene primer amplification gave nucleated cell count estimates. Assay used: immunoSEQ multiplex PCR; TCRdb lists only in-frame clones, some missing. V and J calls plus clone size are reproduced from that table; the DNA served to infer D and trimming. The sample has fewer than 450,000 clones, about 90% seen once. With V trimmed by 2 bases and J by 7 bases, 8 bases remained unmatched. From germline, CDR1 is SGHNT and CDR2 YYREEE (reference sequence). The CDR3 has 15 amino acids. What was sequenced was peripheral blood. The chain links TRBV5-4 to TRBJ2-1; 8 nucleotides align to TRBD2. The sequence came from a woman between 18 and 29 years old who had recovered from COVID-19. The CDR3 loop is CASSLKAGARNEQFF. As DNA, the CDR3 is TGTGCCAGCAGCTTAAAAGCGGGAGCACGAAATGAGCAGTTCTTC.